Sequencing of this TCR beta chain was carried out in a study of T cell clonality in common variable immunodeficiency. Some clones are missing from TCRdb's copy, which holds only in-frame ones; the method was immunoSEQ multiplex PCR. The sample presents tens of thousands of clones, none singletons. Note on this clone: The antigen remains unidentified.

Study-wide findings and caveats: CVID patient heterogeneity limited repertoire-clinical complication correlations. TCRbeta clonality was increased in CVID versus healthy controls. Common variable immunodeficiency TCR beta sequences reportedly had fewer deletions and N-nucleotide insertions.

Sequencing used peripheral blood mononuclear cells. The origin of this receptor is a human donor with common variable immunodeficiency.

The CDR3 spells CASSVEGRGTGELFF. The sequenced CDR3 bases are TGTGCCAGCAGTGTAGAGGGGCGCGGCACCGGGGAG. The rearrangement uses TRBV6-4 and TRBJ2-2; D is possibly TRBD1 or TRBD2 (5 bases each). The read ends 3 residues shy of where the CDR3 ends; the end is completed using the germline J gene. Germline lookup yields CDR1 MRHNA and CDR2 SNTAGT. The length of the CDR3 is 15 residues. V dropped 4 bases and J dropped 4 bases, with 13 bases sitting between them.